The T cell receptor beta chain described here comes from a study of long-term antiretroviral therapy in people with HIV. Findings and caveats of the study: Repertoires in HIV (unlike those of controls) had narrower CDR3 length ranges.

Details on this clone: Its antigen is not known. The junction shows a germline mismatch at one end, possibly a read error.

In germline, CDR1 is SEHNR, CDR2 FQNEAQ (reference sequence). This CDR3 is built from 14 residues. It was in the United States that all participants with HIV were treated. Running of the v3.0 immunoSEQ assay took place at survey level. Clones were read by immunoSEQ multiplex PCR, and TCRdb kept only the in-frame ones, dropping some. The sample shows 24,000 or so clones, 70% to 85% of them seen only once. The specimen comprised unsorted PBMCs, sampled 1.2 years after starting antiretroviral therapy. The rearrangement uses TRBV7-9 and TRBJ2-1, with TRBD2 identical over 7 bases. The TCR originated in a woman in her forties with HIV. CDR3 residues: CASSLALGAGEQFF. CDR3 coding DNA: TGTGCCAGCAGCCTAGCTTTGGGAGCGGGGGAGCAGTTCTTC.